A single T cell receptor (beta chain) is shown here with its context. The ends were cut back, 3 bases at V and 7 bases at J, with 12 bases in the middle. Germline V gene data show CDR1 as KGHSH and CDR2 as LQKENI. The CDR3 covers 14 residues. This entry is derived from a study of blood T cell repertoires in COVID-19. Original processing methods: Scientists estimated how many nucleated cells there were by amplifying reference gene primers. Only in-frame clones appear in the TCRdb table, and some are missing; sequencing was by immunoSEQ multiplex PCR. That table furnishes V, J and clone size, whereas the DNA furnished D and trimming. Of 43,000 or so clones listed, over 75% are singletons.

The TCR originated in a woman aged 60 to 75 with acute or convalescent COVID-19. The chain combines TRBV18 with TRBJ2-2; maybe TRBD1 (6 bases). The sample consisted of peripheral blood. The CDR3 DNA is TGTGCCAGCTCACCGGGGCAGGGGATCGGGGAGCTGTTTTTT. Its protein is CASSPGQGIGELFF.